This TCR beta chain was sequenced in a study of T-cell memory formation after mild COVID-19 (dated by TCRdb to the early 2020s). Context from the whole study: TCR sequence clusters from the two donors were found to be largely donor specific. In two donors, T-cell clones that expanded and contracted after mild COVID-19 were tracked by sequencing TCRalpha and TCRbeta repertoires over time. Two young, previously healthy adult volunteers made up the cohort, one male and one female.

This clonotype was detected a few times. Its antigen remains undetermined. No base-level quality is on record; no much larger clone is a single base apart. Overall study outcomes, separate from this receptor: Balanced CD4/CD8 phenotypes were observed for clones contracting from day 15 to 85, whereas a bias towards CD4+ was observed for a second wave of clones expanding from day 15 to 37. SARS-CoV-2 specificity of the second-wave clones peaking on day 37 was not confirmed. The detection of some responding clones in pre-infection memory suggests that pre-existing cross-reactive memory T cells joined the SARS-CoV-2 response. Contracting CD4+ clones were found mainly in CM and EM memory subsets, while CD8+ clones were enriched in EMRA. The study included only a couple of mild cases, and larger cohorts that include severe cases with pre-infection samples were judged to be necessary.

The CDR3 runs 11 residues from the cysteine to the phenylalanine. This entry keeps only the CDR3 DNA: 33 bases, framed from base 1. Trimming takes 7 bases from V and 7 bases from J, and the germline ends sit 10 bases apart. Ficoll-Paque density gradient centrifugation was the method used to isolate PBMCs. Sequencing instrument: Illumina NovaSeq 6000. Using 5'RACE with constant-segment primers, TCRalpha and TCRbeta cDNA libraries were constructed, with sample barcodes and unique molecular identifiers added in the process. Trizol reagent was used to extract RNA from every sample. Library amplification was performed in two PCR steps, and a second sample barcode and Illumina TruSeq adapters were introduced in the second step. Sequencing of the libraries was done on an Illumina NovaSeq, producing 2 x 150 bp paired-end reads. The study's processing was this. With migec v1.2.7, reads were demultiplexed and then collapsed into UMI-guided consensus sequences. Using mixcr v2.1.11, UMI consensuses were aligned to TRA and TRB V and J templates and then assembled into clonotypes. Clonotypes were classified as expanded or contracted when called significant by both edgeR and NoisET, with noise models trained on biological replicates. For edgeR calls, the thresholds were a false discovery rate-adjusted p below 0.01 and a log2 fold-change of 1. As an exploratory analysis of dynamics, max-normalized trajectories of the 1000 most abundant clonotypes were examined by PCA with hierarchical clustering. Each responding clone was given a CD4 or CD8 phenotype based on the CD4+ and CD8+ repertoires, which had been sequenced separately. TCRdb ran its own pipeline on the public reads, namely fastp trimming at Q25 and MiXCR clone calling, and kept in-frame beta chains. Each record represents a unique CDR3 protein, reported with the most common genes and DNA among its rows. These V and J calls originate from TCRdb's pipeline instead of the authors' own analysis. The sample contains about 560,000 distinct CDR3 sequences, about 22% of them found a single time. Jointly, the top ten make up roughly 8.3% of the sample.

The TCR was taken from an adult woman who had mild COVID-19 (a few samples of this study predate the infection). The sample titles of this study are shuffled in the database, so cell type and time point are left out; the donor was told from shared clones. Sequenced: PBMCs or a T cell subset sorted from them (not recorded which). The chain employs TRBV12-3 or TRBV12-4 and TRBJ1-1; perhaps TRBD1 is the D gene, with 5 bases matching. The CDR3 sequence is CASTWGVEAFF. The DNA sequence is as follows: TGTGCCAGCACCTGGGGGGTTGAAGCTTTCTTT.